What follows are 21 T cell receptor beta chains derived from one specimen sequenced in a study of cytomegalovirus exposure and HLA in healthy donors. The PCR had 60 Vbeta and 13 Jbeta primers. TCRdb's table, derived via immunoSEQ multiplex PCR, lists solely in-frame clones and lacks some. The data hold some 76,000 clones, with under 80% observed a single time. The sequencing input was PBMCs. The receptors shown here come from a man aged 60-69 years in good health and CMV-seropositive.

This sequence joins TRBV23-1 and TRBJ1-5; weak D call: TRBD1 (5 bases). TRBV23-1 is an ORF, with its function uncertain. V lost 0 bases, J lost 7 bases, and 22 bases lay in between. This CDR3 has 18 residues. CDR3 in amino acids: CASSQSDTLFLVEQPQHF. The CDR3 DNA reads as TGCGCCAGCAGTCAATCGGACACCCTGTTTCTCGTTGAGCAGCCCCAGCATTTT.

This chain uses TRBV9 with TRBJ1-2, with a tentative D call TRBD1 (6 bases). Per the germline V gene, CDR1 is SGDLS and CDR2 is YYNGEE. The CDR3 sequence is 14 residues long. Between the trimmed V and J ends, which lost 0 bases and 8 bases, there was a span of 14 bases. CDR3 region: CASSVVGAEGGYTF. The CDR3 DNA reads TGTGCCAGCAGCGTAGTGGGGGCCGAGGGCGGCTACACCTTC. Combining the CDR3 with reference TRBV9 and TRBJ1-2 gives the whole variable domain DSGVTQTPKHLITATGQRVTLRCSPRSGDLSVYWYQQSLDQGLQFLIQYYNGEERAKGNILERFSAQQFPDLHSELNLSSLELGDSALYFCASSVVGAEGGYTFGSGTRLTVV.

The J gene is TRBJ2-1, the V gene TRBV7-9; TRBD1 aligns across 8 bases. The germline CDR1 and CDR2 sequences are SEHNR and FQNEAQ (reference sequence). The trim removed 3 bases at V and 4 bases at J, leaving 14 bases unmatched. The CDR3 has 18 amino acids. The CDR3 DNA reads as TGTGCCAGCAGCTTGAGGTACCCGCGGGACAGGACTTACAATGAGCAGTTCTTC. It specifies CASSLRYPRDRTYNEQFF.

V and J are TRBV2 and TRBJ1-5; unclear D gene. V was pared by 3 bases and J by 5 bases, with 11 bases between. CDR1 and CDR2 from the germline V gene are SNHLY and FYNNEI. This CDR3 has 14 residues. The CDR3 sequence is CASSEARPDQPQHF. CDR3 nucleotides: TGTGCCAGCAGTGAGGCCAGGCCCGATCAGCCCCAGCATTTT.

The J gene is TRBJ2-5, the V gene TRBV5-8; perhaps TRBD2 as D (8 bases). CDR1 and CDR2 from the germline V gene are SGHTS and YDEGEE. Trimming pared 5 bases from V and 11 bases from J, leaving 31 bases between. The CDR3 spans 17 residues. CDR3 sequence reads: CASRPYSGTRGPGGQYF. The CDR3 nucleotides are TGTGCCAGCAGGCCCTACTCCGGGACTAGGGGGCCCGGCGGGCAGTACTTC.

The gene calls are TRBV27 and TRBJ2-1; D is undetermined. V was cut by 4 bases and J by 0 bases, with 10 bases left in between. The CDR3 consists of 15 residues. CDR1 and CDR2 (germline): MNHEY, SMNVEV (reference sequence). CDR3: CASSSYPSSYNEQFF. The CDR3 DNA follows: TGTGCCAGCAGTTCCTACCCGAGCTCCTACAATGAGCAGTTCTTC.

The rearrangement links TRBV7-9 to TRBJ2-1, with a weak D call TRBD1 (6 bases). The CDR3 is 16 amino acids. Trimming left V 1 base short and J 4 bases short, with 14 bases between. Germline V gene sequence: CDR1 SEHNR, CDR2 FQNEAQ (reference sequence). This chain's CDR3 is CASSLEFQGSYNEQFF. The CDR3 DNA is TGTGCCAGCAGCTTAGAATTCCAGGGGTCATACAATGAGCAGTTCTTC.

This sequence joins TRBV27 and TRBJ2-2; 10 nucleotides line up with TRBD1. Trimming removed 5 bases from V and 5 bases from J; junction bases left unmatched: 11. The CDR3 runs 17 residues. The germline V gene encodes CDR1 MNHEY and CDR2 SMNVEV (reference sequence). Here the CDR3 reads CASSSLRGTGVTGELFF. The CDR3 DNA sequence: TGTGCCAGCAGTAGCCTCCGGGGGACAGGGGTGACCGGGGAGCTGTTTTTT.

The chain has TRBV2 and TRBJ1-3; D possibly corresponds to TRBD1 (6 bases). Germline values: CDR1 SNHLY, CDR2 FYNNEI. CDR3 length: 13 amino acids. The DNA of the CDR3 is TGTGGGGGCGCGGGGGCGTCTGGAAACACCATATATTTT. Protein sequence: CGGAGASGNTIYF.

This clone has just a few counts. This chain links TRBV2 with TRBJ1-5; D is uncertain. V was trimmed by 6 bases and J by 0 bases, leaving 6 bases between them. Germline V lookup: CDR1 SNHLY, CDR2 FYNNEI. This CDR3 is 13 amino acids long. The CDR3 loop is CASRDYSNQPQHF. The CDR3 DNA follows: TGTGCCAGCAGGGACTATAGCAATCAGCCCCAGCATTTT.

The chain carries TRBV13 and TRBJ2-1; 8 bases line up with TRBD1. V lost 3 bases and J lost 7; bases outside the gene matches: 5. The CDR3 spans 14 residues. The V gene's germline CDR1 is PRHDT and CDR2 FYEKMQ (reference sequence). In nucleotides, the CDR3 is TGTGCCAGCAGCTTGGGACAGGCTAAGAATGAGCAGTTCTTC. It yields the protein CASSLGQAKNEQFF.

In its sample, this clone was seen once. This chain joins TRBV30 and TRBJ1-4; a weak D match, TRBD1 (5 bases). The V end was cut by 2 bases, the J end by 7 bases, with 17 bases between. The CDR3 has 15 amino acids. Germline V gene sequence: CDR1 GTSNPN, CDR2 SVGIG (reference sequence). The CDR3 nucleotides are TGTGCCTGGAGTAGGGCGGGACGGATTATTGAAAAACTGTTTTTT. It translates to CAWSRAGRIIEKLFF. Combining the CDR3 with reference TRBV30 and TRBJ1-4 gives the whole variable domain SQTIHQWPATLVQPVGSPLSLECTVEGTSNPNLYWYRQAAGRGLQLLFYSVGIGQISSEVPQNLSASRPQDRQFILSSKKLLLSDSGFYLCAWSRAGRIIEKLFFGSGTQLSVL.

The V and J genes are TRBV28 and TRBJ2-1; D is perhaps TRBD2 (7 bases). The CDR3 has 15 residues. Trimming stripped 7 bases from V and 3 bases from J, with 16 bases between. Germline CDR1 MDHEN, CDR2 SYDVKM. CDR3 sequence reads: CASIGGGSVYNEQFF. The CDR3 region has the DNA TGTGCCAGCATAGGCGGGGGCTCTGTCTACAATGAGCAGTTCTTC.

This sequence joins TRBV4-1 and TRBJ1-5, with 8 bases that match TRBD1. V shed 1 base, J shed 2 bases, and the junction held 13 bases outside the gene matches. Germline values: CDR1 MGHRA, CDR2 YSYEKL. The length of the CDR3 is 19 residues. CDR3 nucleotide sequence: TGCGCCAGCAGCCAAGCAGCATCAGGGGGCGCGGGGGGCAATCAGCCCCAGCATTTT. Translating gives CASSQAASGGAGGNQPQHF.

The genes are TRBV10-3 and TRBJ2-7; TRBD2 aligns across 8 bases. The J segment lost 0 bases and the V segment lost 10 bases, leaving 5 bases of the junction unmatched. CDR3 size: 13 residues. Germline CDR1 is ENHRY and CDR2 is SYGVKD. The DNA of the CDR3 is TGTGCCACCAATAGCGGGATCTCCTACGAGCAGTACTTC. It translates to CATNSGISYEQYF.

Comment on this clone: The same CDR3 is also encoded by other DNA sequences in this sample. This sequence joins TRBV11-2 and TRBJ1-2; tentative D call: TRBD1 (5 bases). V shed 0 bases and J shed 0 bases, with 11 bases lying between them. The germline V gene encodes CDR1 SGHAT and CDR2 FQNNGV. CDR3 length: 16 residues. This CDR3 is CASSLDTARANYGYTF. CDR3 coding DNA: TGTGCCAGCAGCTTAGATACGGCCAGGGCTAACTATGGCTACACCTTC.

As regards this clone: At one end, the junction sequence differs from germline, possibly due to a read error. The genes are TRBV7-9 and TRBJ2-3, with a tentative D call TRBD1 (5 bases). Germline V gene lookup returns CDR1 SEHNR and CDR2 FQNEAQ (reference sequence). The CDR3 is 16 residues long. The CDR3 region has the DNA TGTTCCAGCAGCTTAGTGCGGCCCAGGGCGACAGATACGCAGTATTTT. This sequence encodes CSSSLVRPRATDTQYF.

This clone has more than one count but fewer than ten. The chain couples TRBV14 to TRBJ2-5, with 11 nucleotides matching TRBD2. This CDR3 is built from 17 residues. Germline assignment: CDR1 SGHDN and CDR2 FVKESK. V gave up 4 bases and J gave up 5 bases; unmatched junction bases: 12. CDR3 in amino acids: CASSPRTTSGGAETQYF. The DNA of the CDR3 is TGTGCCAGCAGCCCCCGAACCACTAGCGGGGGTGCGGAGACCCAGTACTTC.

This clone was seen repeatedly, ten times or more. The chain combines TRBV6-1 with TRBJ1-4; possibly TRBD1 for D (5 bases). This CDR3 has 13 residues. The V end was cut by 10 bases, the J end by 4 bases, with 13 bases between. Germline assignment: CDR1 MNHNS and CDR2 SASEGT. The CDR3 region is CATRADSNEKLFF. The CDR3 DNA sequence: TGTGCCACCCGGGCCGACAGTAATGAAAAACTGTTTTTT.

V is TRBV6-6 and J is TRBJ1-5, with D perhaps matching TRBD1 (6 bases). The germline V gene has CDR1 MNHNY and CDR2 SVGAGI (reference sequence). The CDR3 is made up of 14 amino acids. Trimming took off 3 bases at V and 12 bases at J, with 18 bases between the two ends. The CDR3 here is CASSYGGAHLGQHF. Here the CDR3 DNA reads TGTGCCAGCAGTTATGGGGGCGCTCACCTAGGCCAGCATTTT.

The chain combines TRBV7-9 with TRBJ1-4; D is possibly TRBD1 (6 bases). The CDR3 spans 18 residues. The V and J ends lost 2 bases and 0 bases respectively, with 16 bases between them. Germline assignment: CDR1 SEHNR and CDR2 FQNEAQ (reference sequence). CDR3 DNA sequence: TGTGCCAGCAGCTTACTCCGACAGGTGGTTGCAACTAATGAAAAACTGTTTTTT. As protein: CASSLLRQVVATNEKLFF.